A selection of T cell receptor beta chains follows, all from one sample in a study of somatic mutations in cytotoxic T cells in rheumatoid arthritis. Sequencing used immunoSEQ multiplex PCR; TCRdb keeps in-frame clones, though not all of them. The table shows about 16,000 clones, with roughly 74% occurring only once. Sequences were obtained from CD8+ T cells sorted from blood. The receptors were gathered from an adult with rheumatoid arthritis. The CDR3 runs from the conserved cysteine through the conserved F or W. A D gene is named only where the DNA matches it firmly. Size is omitted from some rows. Given values are once, few, many or a class for expanded clones.

size: NA; J: TRBJ2-1; V: TRBV7-8; D: NA; DNA: TGTGCCAGCAGCTCGACAGGCTCCTACAATGAGCAGTTCTTC; CDR3: CASSSTGSYNEQFF
size: NA; J: TRBJ1-3; V: TRBV2; D: TRBD1; DNA: TGTGCCAGCAGTAGGGACAGAACATTCTCTGGAAACACCATATATTTT; CDR3: CASSRDRTFSGNTIYF
size: NA; J: TRBJ2-3; V: TRBV19; D: NA; DNA: TGTGCCAGTAGTAGGGGATCGGGGGGCACAGATACGCAGTATTTT; CDR3: CASSRGSGGTDTQYF
size: NA; J: TRBJ2-7; V: TRBV30; D: NA; DNA: TGTGCCTGGAGTGCAGGGCTGTACTACGAGCAGTACTTC; CDR3: CAWSAGLYYEQYF
size: NA; J: TRBJ1-2; V: TRBV30; D: NA; DNA: TGTGCCTGGAGTGTCGATGGGGCGTTAAGTGGCTACACCTTC; CDR3: CAWSVDGALSGYTF
size: once; J: TRBJ2-7; V: TRBV29-1; D: NA; DNA: TGCAGCGTTGAAACTAAAGGTTACCCCAGCTCCTACGAGCAGTACTTC; CDR3: CSVETKGYPSSYEQYF
size: NA; J: TRBJ2-5; V: TRBV7-2; D: TRBD2; DNA: TGTGCCAGCAGCGAGGACTTCGCGGGGGGCCAAGAGACCCAGTACTTC; CDR3: CASSEDFAGGQETQYF
size: NA; J: TRBJ2-7; V: TRBV27; D: NA; DNA: TGTGCCAGCAGTTTTACCCCGGTTGTGGGGGGGCTATACGAGCAGTACTTC; CDR3: CASSFTPVVGGLYEQYF
size: once; J: TRBJ1-6; V: TRBV11-3; D: NA; DNA: TGTGCCAGCAGACTACGCCCGAGGTATCGGAGTTCACCCCTCCACTTT; CDR3: CASRLRPRYRSSPLHF
size: few; J: TRBJ2-2; V: TRBV27; D: TRBD1; DNA: TGTGCCAGCAGTGCTACAGGGGGTAACACCGGGGAGCTGTTTTTT; CDR3: CASSATGGNTGELFF
size: NA; J: TRBJ2-3; V: TRBV30; D: TRBD2; DNA: TGTGCCTGGAGCGCAGCGGGGGGGACAGATACGCAGTATTTT; CDR3: CAWSAAGGTDTQYF
size: few; J: TRBJ2-7; V: TRBV4-1; D: TRBD1; DNA: TGCGCCAGCAGCCCCCTCCGGGACAGAGCCTACGAGCAGTACTTC; CDR3: CASSPLRDRAYEQYF
size: NA; J: TRBJ2-5; V: TRBV6-1; D: NA; DNA: TGTGCCAGCAGTGAAGTGGAGAGGCAGGGCGAGACCCAGTACTTC; CDR3: CASSEVERQGETQYF
size: few; J: TRBJ2-7; V: TRBV25-1; D: NA; DNA: TGTGCCAGCAGTGAATATTCCCAGGGGAGGTACGAGCAGTACTTC; CDR3: CASSEYSQGRYEQYF
size: NA; J: TRBJ1-3; V: TRBV7-2; D: NA; DNA: TGTGCCAGCAGTTCCTTGGGCTGGGGGCCTGGAAACACCATATATTTT; CDR3: CASSSLGWGPGNTIYF
size: NA; J: TRBJ1-1; V: TRBV19; D: NA; DNA: TGTGCCAGTACCCCGGACAGTCTGAACACTGAAGCTTTCTTT; CDR3: CASTPDSLNTEAFF
size: NA; J: TRBJ1-2; V: TRBV5-4; D: TRBD1; DNA: TGTGCCAGCAGAGGGGGACAGGACTATGGCTACACCTTC; CDR3: CASRGGQDYGYTF
size: NA; J: TRBJ1-5; V: TRBV30; D: NA; DNA: TGTGCCTGGAGTGCTGGCGAGATACCAGGGACGCCCCAGCCCCAGCATTTT; CDR3: CAWSAGEIPGTPQPQHF
size: NA; J: TRBJ2-1; V: TRBV2; D: NA; DNA: TGTGCCAGCAGTGATATGGGGGGTTATAATGATGAGCAGTTCTTC; CDR3: CASSDMGGYNDEQFF
size: few; J: TRBJ1-2; V: TRBV4-1; D: NA; DNA: TGCGCCAGCAGCCAAGGGCTCGGAGCTGGCTACACCTTC; CDR3: CASSQGLGAGYTF
size: NA; J: TRBJ2-7; V: TRBV9; D: NA; DNA: TGTGCCAGCAGCTCCACTCTCGACGAGCAGTACTTC; CDR3: CASSSTLDEQYF
size: NA; J: TRBJ2-7; V: TRBV7-9; D: NA; DNA: TGTGCCAGCAGCTTATCGGTAGACGTAGGGCAGTACTTC; CDR3: CASSLSVDVGQYF
size: NA; J: TRBJ1-2; V: TRBV13; D: NA; DNA: TGTGCCAGCAGCCCCCGAGGGGACTTCTATGGCTACACCTTC; CDR3: CASSPRGDFYGYTF
size: NA; J: TRBJ1-2; V: TRBV7-8; D: TRBD1; DNA: TGTGCCAGCAGCCCCCTCCCGGGACAGGGCCCTAACTATGGCTACACCTTC; CDR3: CASSPLPGQGPNYGYTF
size: NA; J: TRBJ2-5; V: TRBV7-9; D: TRBD1; DNA: TGTGCCAGCAGCCTCGACAGGGGCTTTCACCAGACCCAGTACTTC; CDR3: CASSLDRGFHQTQYF
size: NA; J: TRBJ2-3; V: TRBV11-3; D: TRBD1; DNA: TGTGCCAGCAGCCCGGACAGGGGTTACACAGATACGCAGTATTTT; CDR3: CASSPDRGYTDTQYF
size: NA; J: TRBJ1-2; V: TRBV9; D: NA; DNA: TGTGCCAGCAGCGTAGTTGGAGCTATGGACTATGGCTACACCTTC; CDR3: CASSVVGAMDYGYTF
size: NA; J: TRBJ1-2; V: TRBV29-1; D: TRBD1; DNA: TGCAGCGTTGTACAGGGGCCTAACTATGGCTACACCTTC; CDR3: CSVVQGPNYGYTF
size: NA; J: TRBJ1-2; V: TRBV5-4; D: NA; DNA: TGTGCCAGCAGCTTGGCCACACAGAAGTACTATGGCTACACCTTC; CDR3: CASSLATQKYYGYTF
size: NA; J: TRBJ1-4; V: TRBV2; D: TRBD1; DNA: TGTGCCAGCAGAAAACACGTCCCGGGACAGGGAGACAATGAAAAACTGTTTTTT; CDR3: CASRKHVPGQGDNEKLFF
size: NA; J: TRBJ2-7; V: TRBV25-1; D: TRBD1; DNA: TGTGCCACCTCCGGGACAGGGCCCTACGAGCAGTACTTC; CDR3: CATSGTGPYEQYF
size: NA; J: TRBJ2-5; V: TRBV27; D: TRBD1; DNA: TGTGCCAGCAGACACCGGGACAGCCTCCAAGAGACCCAGTACTTC; CDR3: CASRHRDSLQETQYF
size: NA; J: TRBJ1-1; V: TRBV5-4; D: TRBD1; DNA: TGTGCCAGCAGCACAGGGGTGGGCACTGAAGCTTTCTTT; CDR3: CASSTGVGTEAFF
size: few; J: TRBJ2-7; V: TRBV13; D: NA; DNA: TGTGCCAGCAGCCAGGGACATCTTCCCTACGAGCAGTACTTC; CDR3: CASSQGHLPYEQYF
size: NA; J: TRBJ2-7; V: TRBV28; D: NA; DNA: TGTGCCAGCAGTTTCCTACAGGGAATCAACTACGAGCAGTACTTC; CDR3: CASSFLQGINYEQYF
size: NA; J: TRBJ2-1; V: TRBV5-6; D: TRBD1; DNA: TGTGCCAGCAGCCCTGGGACAGGGGCGCGTAATGAGCAGTTCTTC; CDR3: CASSPGTGARNEQFF
size: NA; J: TRBJ1-2; V: TRBV30; D: TRBD1; DNA: TGTGCCTGGAGTGGATGGTTTTTTAGGGACAGCGACTATGGCTACACCTTC; CDR3: CAWSGWFFRDSDYGYTF
size: NA; J: TRBJ1-2; V: TRBV4-1; D: TRBD1; DNA: TGCGCCAGCAGCCAAGTTACCGGGACAGGAGACTATGGCTACACCTTC; CDR3: CASSQVTGTGDYGYTF
size: NA; J: TRBJ1-1; V: TRBV5-1; D: NA; DNA: TGCGCCAGCAGCCCCCCTGGACACGTTGAGGCTTTCTTT; CDR3: CASSPPGHVEAFF
size: NA; J: TRBJ1-1; V: TRBV25-1; D: NA; DNA: TGTGCCAGCAGTGAATGGGGGGGGAACACTGAAGCTTTCTTT; CDR3: CASSEWGGNTEAFF
size: NA; J: TRBJ2-5; V: TRBV7-8; D: NA; DNA: TGTGCCAGCAGCATCCCAGGGGAAGAAAGCTACCAAGAGACCCAGTACTTC; CDR3: CASSIPGEESYQETQYF
size: NA; J: TRBJ1-1; V: TRBV4-2; D: NA; DNA: TGTGCCAGCAGCCAACTGGGTGTAAGGACACAAAACACTGAAGCTTTCTTT; CDR3: CASSQLGVRTQNTEAFF
size: NA; J: TRBJ1-2; V: TRBV6-1; D: NA; DNA: TGTGCCAGCAGTTCTGTAGACGTAAGCTATGGCTACACCTTC; CDR3: CASSSVDVSYGYTF
size: NA; J: TRBJ1-2; V: TRBV2; D: NA; DNA: TGTGCCAGCAGTGAGTCAGGGGAAGGAGGCTATGGCTACACCTTC; CDR3: CASSESGEGGYGYTF
size: NA; J: TRBJ2-1; V: TRBV6-6; D: TRBD1; DNA: TGTGCCGTTAGGGACAGTCGCTCCTACAATGAGCAGTTCTTC; CDR3: CAVRDSRSYNEQFF
size: medium-sized; J: TRBJ1-3; V: TRBV5-6; D: NA; DNA: TGTGCCAGCAGCTTGGGGGTTATAACTGGAAACACCATATATTTT; CDR3: CASSLGVITGNTIYF
size: NA; J: TRBJ1-4; V: TRBV28; D: NA; DNA: TGTGCCAGCAGTTTACCCCAGCATAATGAAAAACTGTTTTTT; CDR3: CASSLPQHNEKLFF
size: NA; J: TRBJ1-1; V: TRBV6-1; D: NA; DNA: TGTGCCAGCAGTGAAGTTGGTACTGAAGCTTTCTTT; CDR3: CASSEVGTEAFF
size: NA; J: TRBJ2-7; V: TRBV14; D: NA; DNA: TGTGCCAGCAGGCTCAGGGGAAGCTCCTACGAGCAGTACTTC; CDR3: CASRLRGSSYEQYF
size: few; J: TRBJ1-1; V: TRBV29-1; D: NA; DNA: TGCAGCGTTACCCCAGGGGCACGGAACACTGAAGCTTTCTTT; CDR3: CSVTPGARNTEAFF
size: NA; J: TRBJ2-1; V: TRBV29-1; D: TRBD2; DNA: TGCAGCGTTGAATATTCCGGGACTAGCGGCCCTGAGCAGTTCTTC; CDR3: CSVEYSGTSGPEQFF
size: NA; J: TRBJ2-5; V: TRBV7-9; D: NA; DNA: TGTGCCAGCAGCTTAGGGTTGAGGTACGGCTCCCAAGAGACCCAGTACTTC; CDR3: CASSLGLRYGSQETQYF
size: NA; J: TRBJ2-1; V: TRBV4-1; D: NA; DNA: TGCGCCAGCAACCCCGGGACGGACTCCTACAATGAGCAGTTCTTC; CDR3: CASNPGTDSYNEQFF
size: NA; J: TRBJ1-6; V: TRBV15; D: NA; DNA: TGTGCCACCAGGACAGCCTTGAGGGGTCCCTTTGAGTCACCCCTCCACTTT; CDR3: CATRTALRGPFESPLHF
size: NA; J: TRBJ2-5; V: TRBV30; D: NA; DNA: TGTGCCTGGAGTCCTCGCCGGCGGCTTCAAGAGACCCAGTACTTC; CDR3: CAWSPRRRLQETQYF